These T cell receptor beta chains were read from a single sample in a study of T cells in Graves' hyperthyroidism and ophthalmopathy. MiXCR was run by TCRdb on the multiplex PCR reads, yielding one entry per CDR3 protein. Counted here are around 700,000 distinct CDR3 sequences, under 45% occurring once; the ten biggest clones make up 30% to 40%. Sequencing was done on a sample of blood. Every receptor here comes from a woman in her forties with Graves' hyperthyroidism. Each CDR3 is given with its conserved first and last residue. D genes are given only for firm matches. Some rows mark clone size as missing; the rest say once, few, many or name a class of expanded clone.

TGTGCCGGTGGAGGGGCAGGGGTATTCTATGGCTACACCTTC | CAGGGAGVFYGYTF | once | TRBV7-3 | - | TRBJ1-2
TGCAGCGTTGGGGGGAGCGGGGGCGGAACAGATACGCAGTACTTC | CSVGGSGGGTDTQYF | - | TRBV29-1 | TRBD2 | TRBJ2-7
TGTGCCAGCGCCGCAGAGGGGGGCAGTCAGCCCCAGCATTTT | CASAAEGGSQPQHF | - | TRBV6-5 | - | TRBJ1-5
TGTGCCAGCAGGGGGGACGGCAATTCACCCCTCCACTTT | CASRGDGNSPLHF | many | TRBV2 | - | TRBJ1-6
TGTGCCACCAGTGCGGGTGGGACAGTTAACGAGCAGTACTTC | CATSAGGTVNEQYF | - | TRBV24-1 | TRBD1 | TRBJ2-7
TGCAGTGCCGACCTAGGACTAGCGGGGAAAGAGACCCAGTACTTC | CSADLGLAGKETQYF | - | TRBV20-1 | TRBD2 | TRBJ2-5
TGTGCCAGCAGGCAGGAGGGGACCGGGGAGCTGTTTTTT | CASRQEGTGELFF | many | TRBV25-1 | - | TRBJ2-2
TGTGCCAGCAGGCGGGACAGCACCAATTCACCCCTCCACTTT | CASRRDSTNSPLHF | many | TRBV6-2/TRBV6-3 | TRBD1 | TRBJ1-6
TGTGCCAGCAGGCTTCGAGGGCTAAACACTGAAGCTTTCTTT | CASRLRGLNTEAFF | - | TRBV2 | - | TRBJ1-1
TGCGCCAGCAGCCCGACCCAGCTGACAGCCAACTATGGCTACACCTTC | CASSPTQLTANYGYTF | - | TRBV5-1 | - | TRBJ1-2
TGCAGTGCTGGGAGGGGGACAGGGGGCTCAAACTACGAGCAGTACTTC | CSAGRGTGGSNYEQYF | few | TRBV20-1 | TRBD1 | TRBJ2-7
TGTGCCAGCAGTGAGACCGGGTACACTGAAGCTTTCTTT | CASSETGYTEAFF | once | TRBV6-1 | - | TRBJ1-1
TGTGCCAGCAGTACTGGACAGGGTCTTAATGAAAAACTGTTTTTT | CASSTGQGLNEKLFF | - | TRBV5-5 | TRBD1 | TRBJ1-4
TGTGCCAGCATTACCAGGGGACCTAGCTACGAGCAGTACTTC | CASITRGPSYEQYF | - | TRBV10-3 | - | TRBJ2-7
TGTGCCAGCAGCCTAAAGGGGGGGGAACGGTACGGCTACACCATATATTTT | CASSLKGGERYGYTIYF | - | TRBV7-2 | - | TRBJ1-3
TGTGCCAGCAGCCCCACAGGGGGCAACGGCTACACCTTC | CASSPTGGNGYTF | - | TRBV7-2 | TRBD1 | TRBJ1-2
TGTGCCAGTAGTATTCACCGGGACACTATCTCTGGAAACACCATATATTTT | CASSIHRDTISGNTIYF | - | TRBV19 | - | TRBJ1-3
TGTGCCAGCAGTTTTCTCCCGGGACAGGGGTTAGGCTACACCTTC | CASSFLPGQGLGYTF | few | TRBV6-6 | TRBD1 | TRBJ1-2
TGTGCCAGCAGCTTAGTAGCGGTGAGGGGCGAGCAGTACTTC | CASSLVAVRGEQYF | many | TRBV7-9 | - | TRBJ2-7
TGTGCCAGTTGCCCTACAGGGGCGAACACTGAAGCTTTCTTT | CASCPTGANTEAFF | - | TRBV19 | TRBD1 | TRBJ1-1
TGTGCCAGCAGTTTATCCGAACAGGCCAGGGACGAGCAGTACTTC | CASSLSEQARDEQYF | - | TRBV7-3 | - | TRBJ2-7
TGCGCCAGCAGCTTGCAACAGGGCAACTATGGCTACACCTTC | CASSLQQGNYGYTF | - | TRBV5-1 | - | TRBJ1-2
TGCGCCAGCAGCTTTAACCTCGCCTACGAGCAGTACTTC | CASSFNLAYEQYF | - | TRBV5-1 | - | TRBJ2-7
TGTGCCAGCAGTTATAGGGTAACCTCCTACGAGCAGTACTTC | CASSYRVTSYEQYF | - | TRBV6-5 | - | TRBJ2-7
TGTGCCAGCAGTCGTCTGAGACAGAACACCGGGGAGCTGTTTTTT | CASSRLRQNTGELFF | - | TRBV6-1 | - | TRBJ2-2
TGTGCCAGCAGCCCGGGTCAGGACCTTGGCTACACCTTC | CASSPGQDLGYTF | many | TRBV7-2 | - | TRBJ1-2
TGTGCCAGCAGGACAGGCATGAACACTGAAGCTTTCTTT | CASRTGMNTEAFF | many | TRBV25-1 | - | TRBJ1-1
TGTGCCAGCAGCCACGGAAGGACAGAGACCAATTATGGCTACACCTTC | CASSHGRTETNYGYTF | - | TRBV7-2 | - | TRBJ1-2
TGTGCCAGCAGTGCAGCGGGAGTCTTCTACGAGCAGTACTTC | CASSAAGVFYEQYF | many | TRBV25-1 | TRBD2 | TRBJ2-7
TGTGCCAGCAGTGAACCCCCCTTCCCGGGACTCACCACAGATACGCAGTATTTT | CASSEPPFPGLTTDTQYF | few | TRBV25-1 | - | TRBJ2-3
TGCGCCAGCAGCTCCCAGACGGTGAACACTGAAGCTTTCTTT | CASSSQTVNTEAFF | - | TRBV5-1 | - | TRBJ1-1
TGCAGTGCCACTGGAGCGGGGACTTCAGAGACCCAGTACTTC | CSATGAGTSETQYF | many | TRBV20-1 | TRBD2 | TRBJ2-5
TGTGCCAGCAGCTTATACGCTGTAACATCGATCGGAATGTACACCTTC | CASSLYAVTSIGMYTF | - | TRBV5-8 | - | TRBJ1-2
TGTGCCAGCAGCTTAGTTCGTCTAGCGGGCGGCCCCCAAGAGACCCAGTACTTC | CASSLVRLAGGPQETQYF | - | TRBV7-9 | TRBD2 | TRBJ2-5
TGCAGCGTCCGGGACAGGGGGTTAAATGAGCAGTACTTC | CSVRDRGLNEQYF | once | TRBV29-1 | TRBD1 | TRBJ2-5
TGCGCCAGCAGTGATGACAGGGGGCCGGTGAGGACTGAAGCTTTCTTT | CASSDDRGPVRTEAFF | - | TRBV10-1 | TRBD1 | TRBJ1-1
TGTGCCAGCAGCTCAGGATCCAAACTGTTTTTT | CASSSGSKLFF | many | TRBV9 | - | TRBJ1-4
TGTGCCAGCAGCTTATTTGATGATCAGCCCCAGCATTTT | CASSLFDDQPQHF | many | TRBV7-2 | - | TRBJ1-5
TGTGCCAGCAGTGGCATCGGAGGACAGGCTGAAGCTTTCTTT | CASSGIGGQAEAFF | many | TRBV2 | TRBD1 | TRBJ1-1
TGTGCCAGCAGCCCCGATATCTTCGGAGAAGCTTTCTTT | CASSPDIFGEAFF | many | TRBV5-8 | - | TRBJ1-1
TGTGCCAGCACCTTTCGGACAGGGCATGAAAAACTGTTTTTT | CASTFRTGHEKLFF | many | TRBV10-3 | TRBD1 | TRBJ1-4
TGTGCCACCAGTGATTGGACTAGCGGGACCCAGTACTTC | CATSDWTSGTQYF | - | TRBV24-1 | TRBD2 | TRBJ2-5
TGCAGTGCTTTACAGGGTAGCTCCTACGAGCAGTACTTC | CSALQGSSYEQYF | many | TRBV20-1 | - | TRBJ2-7
TGCAGTGCTAGAGTGGGAGGGAACGTCTACGAGCAGTACTTC | CSARVGGNVYEQYF | many | TRBV20-1 | TRBD2 | TRBJ2-7
TGTGCCAGCAGTGCTCGACAGGGGAGCAATCAGCCCCAGCATTTT | CASSARQGSNQPQHF | - | TRBV10-3 | TRBD1 | TRBJ1-5